A selection of T cell receptor beta chains follows, all from one sample in a study of CD8+ T cells in alopecia areata. TCRdb keeps only in-frame clones here, not all; method: immunoSEQ multiplex PCR. The table has 160,000 or so clones, 65% to 75% seen once. Here the sequenced sample was CD8+ T cells sorted from blood, taken at week 0. Every receptor here comes from a human donor with alopecia areata. The CDR3 runs from the conserved cysteine through the conserved F or W. The D gene is left open where the match is weak. Size is omitted from some rows. Given values are once, few, many or a class for expanded clones.

D	J	size	V	DNA	CDR3
-	TRBJ1-5	-	TRBV2	TGTGCCAGCAGTGAAAACGGGATTAATCAGCCCCAGCATTTT	CASSENGINQPQHF
-	TRBJ1-1	few	TRBV29-1	TGCAGCGTTCTAATGGGGCGAGGCCCTGAAGCTTTCTTT	CSVLMGRGPEAFF
-	TRBJ1-4	-	TRBV29-1	TGCAGCGTTGAAGATTCCAGACCGGGACCGAGTGAAAAACTGTTTTTT	CSVEDSRPGPSEKLFF
TRBD1	TRBJ1-1	-	TRBV5-1	TGCGCCAGCAGCCCGGGACAGGGGTGGCCTGAAGCTTTCTTT	CASSPGQGWPEAFF
TRBD1	TRBJ1-3	-	TRBV9	TGTGCCAGCAGCGTAGGGACAGGCTCTGGAAACACCATATATTTT	CASSVGTGSGNTIYF
-	TRBJ1-5	once	TRBV29-1	TGCAGCGTTGCTCCAGGACTGAATCAGCCCCAGCATTTT	CSVAPGLNQPQHF
-	TRBJ2-6	-	TRBV29-1	TGCAGCGTTGAACATACCAGCTCTGGGGCCAACGTCCTGACTTTC	CSVEHTSSGANVLTF
-	TRBJ2-3	-	TRBV4-2	TGTGCCAGCAGCCAAGAGCAGGCCGACGGGGTTACGCAGTATTTT	CASSQEQADGVTQYF
-	TRBJ1-2	-	TRBV5-6	TGTGCCAGCAGCTTCTGGGGAAATGGCTACACCTTC	CASSFWGNGYTF
-	TRBJ2-7	-	TRBV29-1	TGCAGCGTTGTGGCCTCTTTGAAAGGCGAGCAGTACTTC	CSVVASLKGEQYF
-	TRBJ2-7	-	TRBV5-1	TGCGCCAGCAGCTTCGGGACCGACGAGCAGTACTTC	CASSFGTDEQYF
-	TRBJ2-3	-	TRBV25-1	TGTGCCAGCAGTGAAGGGTGGCTCACAGATACGCAGTATTTT	CASSEGWLTDTQYF
-	TRBJ2-7	-	TRBV15	TGTGCCACCAGCTTCGACCGAACCTACGAGCAGTACTTC	CATSFDRTYEQYF
-	TRBJ1-2	few	TRBV9	TGTGCCAGCAGCCCAACCACGCCGGGCTACACCTTC	CASSPTTPGYTF
-	TRBJ2-7	-	TRBV5-1	TGCGCCAGCAGTGACGTCTACGAGCAGTACTTC	CASSDVYEQYF
TRBD1	TRBJ2-3	-	TRBV13	TGTGCCAGCAGCACAGGGGAAAAACCGGCAGATACGCAGTATTTT	CASSTGEKPADTQYF
TRBD2	TRBJ2-3	few	TRBV19	TGTGCCAGTAGTTGGGCTAGCGGAGGATCCACAGATACGCAGTATTTT	CASSWASGGSTDTQYF
TRBD1	TRBJ2-7	-	TRBV11-2	TGTGCCAGCAGCTCATGGACAGGAGGCACCTACGAGCAGTACTTC	CASSSWTGGTYEQYF
TRBD2	TRBJ2-3	-	TRBV29-1	TGCAGCGTTGAAGTTGCGGGGGAGAGCACAGATACGCAGTATTTT	CSVEVAGESTDTQYF
-	TRBJ2-7	-	TRBV5-6	TGTGCCAGCAGCCTCCGAGGGGTTTCCTACGAGCAGTACTTC	CASSLRGVSYEQYF
TRBD1	TRBJ1-2	few	TRBV2	TGTGCCGACCCCTCCCCGGGGACAGCCTTTTATGGCTACACCTTC	CADPSPGTAFYGYTF
TRBD2	TRBJ2-7	few	TRBV11-2	TGTGCCAGCAGCGGGACTAGATCGGGCGAGCAGTACTTC	CASSGTRSGEQYF
-	TRBJ2-5	-	TRBV25-1	TGTGCCAGCAGTGAAGGCCCTTGGGAGCCCCAGTACTTC	CASSEGPWEPQYF
TRBD1	TRBJ2-2	-	TRBV6-5	TGTGCCAGCAGTTTCGGGACAGAGAACACCGGGGAGCTGTTTTTT	CASSFGTENTGELFF
TRBD2	TRBJ2-3	few	TRBV29-1	TGCAGCGTTGAAGTTCGTCTAGCGGCTAGCACAGATACGCAGTATTTT	CSVEVRLAASTDTQYF
-	TRBJ1-3	-	TRBV30	TGTGCCTGGAGCGGCGGCTCGTACGGAAACACCATATATTTT	CAWSGGSYGNTIYF
-	TRBJ1-2	-	TRBV5-1	TGCGCCAGCACCTACGAGGGGTATGGCTACACCTTC	CASTYEGYGYTF
-	TRBJ2-1	-	TRBV13	TGTGCCAGCAGTGTTCCCAGCTCCTACAATGAGCAGTTCTTC	CASSVPSSYNEQFF
TRBD1	TRBJ2-3	-	TRBV5-8	TGTGCCAGCAGCTTAGAGGGGACAGTGGTGACAGATACGCAGTATTTT	CASSLEGTVVTDTQYF
-	TRBJ1-1	-	TRBV6-6	TGTGCCAGCAGTCCGGGGCCAAAGAACACTGAAGCTTTCTTT	CASSPGPKNTEAFF
TRBD1	TRBJ2-4	-	TRBV27	TGTGCCAGCACCGGTGGACAGGGAGCCAAAAACATTCAGTACTTC	CASTGGQGAKNIQYF
-	TRBJ2-3	once	TRBV5-1	TGCGCCAGCGGTACGGGAGATACGCAGTATTTT	CASGTGDTQYF
-	TRBJ2-2	-	TRBV9	TGTGCCAGCAGCGACACCGGGGAGCTGTTTTTT	CASSDTGELFF
-	TRBJ2-7	-	TRBV6-5	TGTGCCAGCAATACAGCGGACGAGCAGTACTTC	CASNTADEQYF
-	TRBJ2-7	few	TRBV6-6	TGTGCCAGCAGCCCCCCCGACGGCTACGAGCAGTACTTC	CASSPPDGYEQYF
-	TRBJ2-4	-	TRBV29-1	TGCAGCGTTGAAAGTGGACAGCATCCCAAAAACATTCAGTACTTC	CSVESGQHPKNIQYF
TRBD2	TRBJ2-4	-	TRBV6-5	TGTGCCAGCAGTCCGGGGGGAGCCAAAAACATTCAGTACTTC	CASSPGGAKNIQYF
TRBD1	TRBJ1-2	-	TRBV27	TGTGCCAGCAGTTTATCCCGGGACAGGGGGGAATATGGCTACACCTTC	CASSLSRDRGEYGYTF
-	TRBJ1-1	-	TRBV29-1	TGCAGCGTTCCTAAAAACACTGAAGCTTTCTTT	CSVPKNTEAFF
-	TRBJ2-1	-	TRBV5-1	TGCGCCAGCAGCTTGGGGGACACTTCCTACAATGAGCAGTTCTTC	CASSLGDTSYNEQFF
TRBD1	TRBJ2-1	few	TRBV4-1	TGCGCCAGCAGCCATCCACAGGGGGCCTTTGAGCAGTTCTTC	CASSHPQGAFEQFF
-	TRBJ2-7	-	TRBV7-9	TGTGCCAGCAGCTCCCCTACCCGCTACGAGCAGTACTTC	CASSSPTRYEQYF
-	TRBJ2-5	-	TRBV27	TGTGCCAGCAGCCAAGCTGGGGCTCTGGAGACCCAGTACTTC	CASSQAGALETQYF
-	TRBJ2-5	once	TRBV5-1	TGCGCCAGCAGCCACCACACCAGGCCTCAAGAGACCCAGTACTTC	CASSHHTRPQETQYF
TRBD1	TRBJ1-1	-	TRBV13	TGTGCCAGCACCCAGGGGGTGGGCACTGAAGCTTTCTTT	CASTQGVGTEAFF